A selection of T cell receptor beta chains follows, all from one sample in a study of blood T cells in healthy people across ages. Using its own MiXCR run on the 5' RACE reads, TCRdb lists one record per CDR3 protein. The sample lists some 1,500,000 distinct CDR3 sequences, 35% to 45% occurring once. The material sequenced was blood. The receptors were sampled from a woman under 30 in good health. Each CDR3 is given with its conserved first and last residue. D genes are given only for firm matches. Rows give clone size only sometimes, using once, few, many, or a class for an expanded clone.

d_gene	v_gene	j_gene	abundance	CDR3nt	CDR3aa
.	TRBV4-1	TRBJ1-1	.	TGCGCCAGCAGCCTCAGGGCTTGGGCCACTGAAGCTTTCTTT	CASSLRAWATEAFF
.	TRBV5-1	TRBJ2-3	.	TGCGCCAGCAGTCAGGACAGGGAGGGAGATACGCAGTATTTT	CASSQDREGDTQYF
TRBD1	TRBV14	TRBJ1-2	.	TGTGCCAGCAGCCGCCAATCCGGGACAGCGAACTATGGCTACACCTTC	CASSRQSGTANYGYTF
TRBD2	TRBV7-6	TRBJ2-2	.	TGTGCCAGCAGCTTAGCGATAGCGGGAGGTTTCTCCGGGGAGCTGTTTTTT	CASSLAIAGGFSGELFF
.	TRBV4-2	TRBJ2-1	.	TGTGCCAGCAGCCAAGGGGAGAATGAGCAGTTCTTC	CASSQGENEQFF
TRBD2	TRBV7-9	TRBJ2-1	.	TGTGCCAGCAGCTTAGCTGGGCGGGGGACCTCCTACAATGAGCAGTTCTTC	CASSLAGRGTSYNEQFF
.	TRBV7-8	TRBJ2-6	.	TGTGCCAGCAGCTTATCGACCATCTGGGCCAACGTCCTGACTTTC	CASSLSTIWANVLTF
.	TRBV7-9	TRBJ2-7	few	TGTGCCAGCAGCTTAGCCCTGACAGATAACTACTACGAGCAGTACTTC	CASSLALTDNYYEQYF
.	TRBV7-2	TRBJ2-1	.	TGTGCCAGCAGCCTCAGAGAGTTCAGCAATGAGCAGTTCTTC	CASSLREFSNEQFF
.	TRBV25-1	TRBJ2-7	.	TGTGCCAGCAATGGCGGAATCTCCTACGAGCAGTACTTC	CASNGGISYEQYF
.	TRBV5-1	TRBJ1-2	.	TGCGCCAGCAGCTTGGGACAGGCGAATGCCTATGGCTACACCTTC	CASSLGQANAYGYTF
.	TRBV12-3/TRBV12-4	TRBJ1-2	.	TGTGCCAGCAGTTTTGGGGGAGGGAATAGGGGCTACACCTTC	CASSFGGGNRGYTF
.	TRBV4-1	TRBJ2-1	.	TGCGCCAGCAGCCAAGATCGTAGCACCGTGGGGCAGTTCTTC	CASSQDRSTVGQFF
.	TRBV30	TRBJ2-7	.	TGTGCCTGGGGTGCTGGACGGGGGTCCCACGAGCAGTACTTC	CAWGAGRGSHEQYF
.	TRBV19	TRBJ2-1	.	TGTGCCAGTAGTATTAAGGTGAATGAGCAGTTCTTC	CASSIKVNEQFF
.	TRBV6-2/TRBV6-3	TRBJ2-1	few	TGTGCCAGCAGAGGAAGGCGGGATGTCTACAATGAGCAGTTCTTC	CASRGRRDVYNEQFF
TRBD2	TRBV5-1	TRBJ2-1	.	TGCGCCAGCAGCTTGCCACTAGCGGATCACAATGAGCAGTTCTTC	CASSLPLADHNEQFF
TRBD2	TRBV10-2	TRBJ2-3	.	TGCGCCAGCAGCGGACTAGCGGGAGGATTAAGCACAGATACGCAGTATTTT	CASSGLAGGLSTDTQYF
.	TRBV4-1	TRBJ1-2	.	TGCGCCAGCAGCTCAACAAGGAGCAGGTACTATGGCTACACCTTC	CASSSTRSRYYGYTF
TRBD1	TRBV4-2	TRBJ1-1	few	TGTGCCAGCAGCGACAGGGGATGCACTGAAGCTTTCTTT	CASSDRGCTEAFF
.	TRBV5-1	TRBJ2-5	few	TGCGCCAGCAGCTTGGAAAACAGGGAGTATGAGCAGTACTTC	CASSLENREYEQYF
.	TRBV12-3/TRBV12-4	TRBJ2-1	.	TGTGCCAGCAGTTATGAGCGGCAGTACGATGAGCAGTTCTTC	CASSYERQYDEQFF
.	TRBV7-9	TRBJ2-1	many	TGTGCCAGCAGCTTAATGGGAGAGCAGTTCTTC	CASSLMGEQFF
TRBD1	TRBV10-3	TRBJ1-5	once	TGTGCCATCAGCTTAGGACAGGGCAATCAGCCCCAGCATTTT	CAISLGQGNQPQHF
TRBD2	TRBV10-3	TRBJ2-3	.	TGTGCCGGGGGGGCTAGCGGGAGTTCCGATACGCAGTATTTT	CAGGASGSSDTQYF
.	TRBV6-1	TRBJ2-1	once	TGTGCCAGCAGTGAAGGGTCCCTAATCAATGAGCAGTTCTTC	CASSEGSLINEQFF
.	TRBV12-3/TRBV12-4	TRBJ2-7	few	TGTGCCAGCAGTTTCAGGGGTCTGAGGAGGAATGAGCAGTACTTC	CASSFRGLRRNEQYF
TRBD2	TRBV2	TRBJ2-3	few	TGTGCCAGCAGTGACTCTAGCGGGGAAGCAGATACGCAGTATTTT	CASSDSSGEADTQYF
.	TRBV6-6	TRBJ2-5	.	TGTGCCAGCCGCCACCTAACATTAGGGGAGACCCAGTACTTC	CASRHLTLGETQYF
.	TRBV4-1	TRBJ2-5	.	TGCGCCAGCAGCCACAGGACGGAGGGGGACATTCGGTACTTC	CASSHRTEGDIRYF
TRBD2	TRBV20-1	TRBJ2-1	few	TGCAGTGCCCACAGCGGGAACTCCTACAATGAGCAGTTCTTC	CSAHSGNSYNEQFF
.	TRBV29-1	TRBJ2-7	.	TGCAGCGTTGAAGGGGCCGGTAACGAGCAGTACTTC	CSVEGAGNEQYF
TRBD2	TRBV27	TRBJ2-7	once	TGTGCCAGCAGTAAGACGGCCGGACTAGCGGGAAGGTACGAGCAGTACTTC	CASSKTAGLAGRYEQYF
.	TRBV12-3/TRBV12-4	TRBJ1-2	few	TGTGCCAGCAGTGCAGGGCCGGGCGCGGGGGGCTACACCTTC	CASSAGPGAGGYTF
TRBD2	TRBV13	TRBJ2-5	.	TGTGCCAGCAGCTTAGAGGGACTAGCGGGAGGAACCCAAGAGACCCAGTACTTC	CASSLEGLAGGTQETQYF
TRBD1	TRBV27	TRBJ2-7	.	TGTGCCAGCAGTACAACAGGGGCCGCGTCCTACGAGCAGTACTTC	CASSTTGAASYEQYF
TRBD1	TRBV6-5	TRBJ1-5	.	TGTGCCAGCAACGGACAGGGGGGTCAGCCCCAGCATTTT	CASNGQGGQPQHF
TRBD1	TRBV27	TRBJ2-7	few	TGTGCCAGCAGTTACAGGGGATCGGGATACGAGCAGTACTTC	CASSYRGSGYEQYF
.	TRBV6-2/TRBV6-3	TRBJ2-2	.	TGTGCCAGCAGTCCTCGGGACAAGGCAAGAGCCGGGGGCCCCGGGGAGCTGTTTTTT	CASSPRDKARAGGPGELFF
TRBD1	TRBV6-5	TRBJ2-1	once	TGTGGCAGCAGTTACAGGGGCGAATACAATGAGCAGTTCTTC	CGSSYRGEYNEQFF
.	TRBV9	TRBJ2-5	.	TGTGCCAGCAGCGTAGGCCCCTCAGGGGACCAAGAGACCCAGTACTTC	CASSVGPSGDQETQYF
.	TRBV6-5	TRBJ2-7	few	TGTGCCAGCAGTTACGGGGGAGTCGAGCAGTACTTC	CASSYGGVEQYF
.	TRBV3-1	TRBJ2-1	.	TGTGCCAGCAGCCAAGAGGGGACACTTTTTTACAATGAGCAGTTCTTC	CASSQEGTLFYNEQFF
TRBD1	TRBV9	TRBJ1-1	few	TGTGCCAGCAGAGGGGGGGACAGGAACACTGAAGCTTTCTTT	CASRGGDRNTEAFF
.	TRBV4-1	TRBJ2-6	.	TGCGCCAGCAGCCAAGATTTAGGGGGGCATGGGGCCAACGTCCTGACTTTC	CASSQDLGGHGANVLTF
.	TRBV7-9	TRBJ1-1	few	TGTGCCAGCAGCCCGGGGGGGTTAGGCCTGAACACTGAAGCTTTCTTT	CASSPGGLGLNTEAFF
.	TRBV29-1	TRBJ1-5	many	TGCAGCGTAGCCTCGGGTCCCGGTCAGCCCCAGCATTTT	CSVASGPGQPQHF